This TCR beta chain was identified during a study of blood T cell repertoires in COVID-19. As for the study in general: Collection of acute and convalescent COVID-19 samples took place in the United States, Italy and Spain. PBMCs, B-cell-depleted T cells, or T cells provided the cDNA or gDNA that made up the material.

V shed 5 bases and J shed 7 bases, with 15 bases lying between them. Germline lookup yields CDR1 LNHDA and CDR2 SQIVND (reference sequence). CDR3 length: 14 amino acids. The authors' processing: Estimation of nucleated cell counts was performed using reference gene primer amplification. Libraries were prepared by immunoSEQ multiplex PCR; TCRdb keeps only in-frame clonotypes and omits some of them. The DNA gave D and trimming, while V, J and clone size come from that table. This table has 250,000 to 350,000 clones, 90% appearing once. Enrolled during active infection, Seattle patients were then followed longitudinally. This clone appeared a single time.

Material for sequencing was peripheral blood. The chain couples TRBV19 to TRBJ1-3; TRBD1 might be the D (6 bases). This clonotype originated in a woman younger than 45 with COVID-19, enrolled during active disease. The CDR3 DNA reads TGTGCCAGTAGTGACTGGACAGATGATAACACCATATATTTT. Protein product: CASSDWTDDNTIYF.